The 26 T cell receptor beta chains listed next were all sequenced from one sample in a study of human T cells and chemical hapten exposure. MiXCR, run by TCRdb on the RACE reads, gives a single entry per CDR3 protein. The sample shows a few hundred thousand distinct CDR3 sequences, approximately 5% of them seen only once. The time point: pre-sensitization, week 0. Treatment specified: therapeutic diphenylcyclopropenone sensitization with weekly scalp DPC. Sample: whole blood, taken in connection with sensitization to the hapten diphenylcyclopropenone (DPC). The receptors were sampled from a woman aged 18 to 35 with alopecia areata. Some clones in this sample may be carry-over from other donors' samples.

This clonotype has at least ten counts. The chain has TRBV29-1 and TRBJ1-1, with unresolved D. CDR1 and CDR2 (germline): SQVTM, ANQGSEA. V lost 1 base, J lost 0 bases, and 9 bases lay in between. This CDR3 has 14 residues. The CDR3 reads CSVEVPGMNTEAFF. CDR3 coding DNA: TGCAGCGTTGAAGTGCCGGGGATGAACACTGAAGCTTTCTTT.

This chain connects TRBV28 to TRBJ1-2; no firm D call. Per germline, CDR1 MDHEN and CDR2 SYDVKM. The germline V and J ends were trimmed by 2 bases and 8 bases, with 6 bases remaining between them. The CDR3 length is 11 residues. In nucleotides, the CDR3 is TGTGCCAGCAGTTTAACACGCGGCTACACCTTC. Protein: CASSLTRGYTF.

This clonotype was detected a few times. This sequence joins TRBV4-3 and TRBJ2-1; 13 nucleotides agree with TRBD2. This CDR3 spans 15 amino acids. Germline V gene sequence: CDR1 LGHNA, CDR2 YSLEER. The V and J ends lost 4 bases and 8 bases, in that order; junction bases with no gene match: 5. The CDR3 DNA is TGCGCCAGCAGCCTCGGGACTAGCGGGGTATATGAGCAGTTCTTC. Residues: CASSLGTSGVYEQFF.

There are many counts of this clonotype. The chain uses TRBV5-4 and TRBJ2-5; D gene uncertain. In germline, CDR1 is SGHNT, CDR2 YYREEE (reference sequence). V was cut by 3 bases and J by 5 bases, with 5 bases left in between. The CDR3 length is 11 residues. DNA of the CDR3: TGTGCCAGCAGCTCCTCGGAGACCCAGTACTTC. Its protein is CASSSSETQYF.

Details on this clonotype: A read error may be the cause here, since a much bigger clone is one base away. The J gene is TRBJ2-3, the V gene TRBV6-5, with D perhaps TRBD1 or TRBD2 (6 bases each). CDR3 length equals 14 residues. Trimming removed 9 bases from V and 4 bases from J, with 17 bases in between. Germline V lookup: CDR1 MNHEY, CDR2 SVGAGI. The CDR3 sequence: CASYNLGGADTQYF. The CDR3 DNA reads TGTGCCAGTTATAACTTGGGGGGCGCAGATACGCAGTATTTT.

There are a few counts of this clonotype. The J gene is TRBJ1-5, the V gene TRBV29-1; D gene unclear. This CDR3 contains 13 residues. The V gene lost 4 bases and the J gene lost 3 bases, with 10 bases spanning the gap. Germline lookup yields CDR1 SQVTM and CDR2 ANQGSEA. CDR3 protein: CSVVTEANQPQHF. The CDR3 DNA reads TGCAGCGTTGTAACAGAGGCCAATCAGCCCCAGCATTTT.

The chain couples TRBV11-3 to TRBJ2-5; TRBD2 agrees at 10 bases. Per the germline V gene, CDR1 is SGHNT and CDR2 is YENEEA. The CDR3 loop spans 16 amino acids. With 1 base clipped from V and 7 bases from J, the junction kept 9 bases outside the gene matches. This CDR3 reads CASSLGASGGATTQYF. CDR3 coding DNA: TGTGCCAGCAGCTTAGGTGCTAGCGGGGGCGCAACGACCCAGTACTTC.

The table lists this clonotype with many counts. The chain couples TRBV7-3 to TRBJ2-7; weak D call: TRBD2 (6 bases). Trimming removed 5 bases at V and 3 bases at J, with 14 bases between. From germline, CDR1 is SGHTA and CDR2 FQGTGA. The CDR3 contains 14 residues. The CDR3 DNA reads TGTGCCAGCAGCCCCGAGGTGGGGGGCTACGAGCAGTACTTC. It specifies CASSPEVGGYEQYF.

The rearrangement uses TRBV6-5 and TRBJ2-5; 7 nucleotides line up with TRBD1. The length of the CDR3 is 15 residues. The V gene end was trimmed by 0 bases and the J gene end by 4 bases; junction bases not matched to a gene: 5. Germline-derived CDR1 and CDR2 are MNHEY and SVGAGI. In DNA form, the CDR3 reads TGTGCCAGCAGTTACTCCGACAGGGCGAGAGAGACCCAGTACTTC. This codes for CASSYSDRARETQYF.

This clonotype has only a few counts. The chain has TRBV6-5 and TRBJ2-3; a possible D gene is TRBD2 (6 bases). Trimming took off 0 bases at V and 0 bases at J, with 16 bases between the two ends. The CDR3 is 18 residues long. The germline V gene encodes CDR1 MNHEY and CDR2 SVGAGI. The CDR3 is CASSYSRDPGTSTDTQYF. CDR3 nucleotide sequence: TGTGCCAGCAGTTACTCCAGGGACCCCGGGACTAGCACAGATACGCAGTATTTT.

This clonotype was picked up a small number of times. The J gene is TRBJ1-1, the V gene TRBV28; no clear D gene. The V end was cut by 6 bases, the J end by 5 bases, with 19 bases between. The germline gives CDR1 MDHEN, CDR2 SYDVKM. The CDR3 runs to 15 residues. In DNA, the CDR3 is TGTGCCAGCAGACCCACGTCCGAGGGAGGGACTGAAGCTTTCTTT. It is translated as CASRPTSEGGTEAFF.

The table lists this clonotype with many counts. J is TRBJ1-2 and V is TRBV6-2 or TRBV6-3; tentatively, D is TRBD1 (6 bases). This CDR3 comprises 12 residues. Germline loops: CDR1 MNHEY, CDR2 SVGEGT. Between the trimmed V and J ends, which lost 3 bases and 8 bases, there was a span of 10 bases. CDR3: CASSYTGYGYTF. The CDR3 coding sequence is TGTGCCAGCAGTTATACAGGGTACGGCTACACCTTC.

At least ten counts were recorded for this clonotype. The V gene is TRBV5-5, the J gene TRBJ2-3; 7 bases map to TRBD1. This CDR3 comprises 15 residues. V was pared by 0 bases and J by 6 bases, with 7 bases of the junction left unmatched. Germline assignment: CDR1 SGHKS and CDR2 YYEKEE (reference sequence). CDR3 sequence: CASSLAPGGSDTQYF. CDR3 bases: TGTGCCAGCAGCTTGGCTCCAGGGGGTTCGGATACGCAGTATTTT. The full variable domain, with the rest looked up from reference TRBV5-5 and TRBJ2-3, is DAGVTQSPTHLIKTRGQQVTLRCSPISGHKSVSWYQQVLGQGPQFIFQYYEKEERGRGNFPDRFSARQFPNYSSELNVNALLLGDSALYLCASSLAPGGSDTQYFGPGTRLTVL.

In its sample, this clonotype was seen a few times. The chain combines TRBV12-3 or TRBV12-4 with TRBJ2-3; 8 bases fit TRBD1. The CDR3 has 16 amino acids. V shed 3 bases, J shed 3 bases, and the junction held 8 bases outside the gene matches. The CDR3 DNA is TGTGCCAGCAGTTTTCGGGGGACAGGTGGGACAGATACGCAGTATTTT. Translated: CASSFRGTGGTDTQYF.

At least ten counts were recorded for this clonotype. The chain employs TRBV13 and TRBJ1-1; 7 positions agree with TRBD1. In germline, CDR1 is PRHDT, CDR2 FYEKMQ (reference sequence). V gave up 0 bases and J gave up 5 bases; unmatched junction bases: 3. The CDR3 is made up of 14 amino acids. CDR3 DNA sequence: TGTGCCAGCAGCTTAGGGACAGGGAAAACTGAAGCTTTCTTT. Its translation is CASSLGTGKTEAFF.

The rearrangement uses TRBV4-3 and TRBJ2-1, with 7 bases fitting TRBD2. Germline V CDR1 and CDR2: LGHNA, YSLEER. This CDR3 is 17 amino acids long. Trimming cost V 0 bases and J 4 bases; bases outside gene matches: 9. The CDR3 bases are TGCGCCAGCAGCCAAGAGACTAGCAGGGTTCTTTACAATGAGCAGTTCTTC. Translating it yields CASSQETSRVLYNEQFF.

The table lists this clonotype with a few counts. The V and J genes are TRBV27 and TRBJ1-2; weak D call: TRBD1 (6 bases). This CDR3 has 14 amino acids. Trimming removed 4 bases at V and 4 bases at J, with 13 bases between. Germline V gene lookup returns CDR1 MNHEY and CDR2 SMNVEV (reference sequence). CDR3 sequence reads: CASSSRGGSYGYTF. CDR3 in DNA: TGTGCCAGCAGTTCCAGGGGTGGATCCTATGGCTACACCTTC.

The chain is built from TRBV28 and TRBJ2-4; D possibly corresponds to TRBD1 (6 bases). The CDR3 is made up of 15 amino acids. Germline loops: CDR1 MDHEN, CDR2 SYDVKM. The ends were cut back, 6 bases at V and 1 base at J, with 13 bases in the middle. CDR3 protein: CASSTTGIAKNIQYF. CDR3 coding DNA: TGTGCCAGCAGCACTACAGGGATCGCCAAAAACATTCAGTACTTC.

The sample holds a few counts of this clonotype. The V call is TRBV27, the J call TRBJ2-3, with TRBD1 identical over 9 bases. Germline-derived CDR1 and CDR2 are MNHEY and SMNVEV (reference sequence). Trimming at V came to 9 bases and at J to 5 bases, leaving 0 bases not matched to a gene. The CDR3 extends over 11 amino acids. CDR3 loop: CARTGGDTQYF. CDR3 nucleotides: TGTGCCAGGACAGGGGGAGATACGCAGTATTTT.

This clonotype was seen a few times. J is TRBJ2-3 and V is TRBV27; a possible D gene is TRBD1 (6 bases). The V gene's germline CDR1 is MNHEY and CDR2 SMNVEV (reference sequence). The CDR3 runs to 17 residues. Trimming shortened V by 7 bases and J by 2 bases, and 22 bases separated the two germline ends. The CDR3 sequence: CASKEQFAGTNTDTQYF. DNA of the CDR3: TGTGCCAGCAAGGAGCAGTTTGCCGGGACAAACACAGATACGCAGTATTTT.

This clonotype was detected ten times or more. The gene calls are TRBV29-1 and TRBJ2-5, with D unclear. The CDR3 totals 10 residues. Trimming shortened V by 6 bases and J by 5 bases, and 7 bases separated the two germline ends. The germline V gene encodes CDR1 SQVTM and CDR2 ANQGSEA. The CDR3 bases are TGCAGCGTCTGGCTGGAGACCCAGTACTTC. It codes for CSVWLETQYF.

This clonotype was detected ten times or more. The chain combines TRBV7-8 with TRBJ1-6; weak D call: TRBD1 (6 bases). Between the trimmed V and J ends, which lost 5 bases and 8 bases, there was a span of 22 bases. The CDR3 totals 17 residues. Germline CDR1 SGHVS, CDR2 FQNEAQ. Here the CDR3 DNA reads TGTGCCAGCAGCCCATACAGGGTCCAGCTCCCTTATTCACCCCTCCACTTT. It yields the protein CASSPYRVQLPYSPLHF.

The sample holds many counts of this clonotype. The gene calls are TRBV7-8 and TRBJ2-6; D remains ambiguous. Trimming pared 1 base from V and 4 bases from J, leaving 5 bases between. The CDR3 runs 14 residues. Germline values: CDR1 SGHVS, CDR2 FQNEAQ. The CDR3 reads CASSLEAGANVLTF. CDR3 DNA: TGTGCCAGCAGCTTAGAAGCCGGGGCCAACGTCCTGACTTTC. The whole variable domain, filled in from reference TRBV7-8 and TRBJ2-6, reads GAGVSQSPRYKVAKRGQDVALRCDPISGHVSLFWYQQALGQGPEFLTYFQNEAQLDKSGLPSDRFFAERPEGSVSTLKIQRTQQEDSAVYLCASSLEAGANVLTFGAGSRLTVL.

The chain couples TRBV29-1 to TRBJ2-3; D is undetermined. The germline V and J ends were trimmed by 3 bases and 1 base, with 8 bases remaining between them. In germline, CDR1 is SQVTM, CDR2 ANQGSEA. This CDR3 has 13 amino acids. The CDR3 bases are TGCAGCGTTGAGGTCCAGGGCACAGATACGCAGTATTTT. Its translation is CSVEVQGTDTQYF.

This clonotype was found many times. The chain combines TRBV7-3 with TRBJ1-1; D gene uncertain. The CDR3 consists of 13 residues. Trimming left V 6 bases short and J 3 bases short, with 11 bases between. Germline V lookup: CDR1 SGHTA, CDR2 FQGTGA. CDR3 DNA: TGTGCCAGCAGTCTACAGCGCGACACTGAAGCTTTCTTT. It encodes CASSLQRDTEAFF.

This clonotype was recorded at least ten times. The chain carries TRBV4-1 and TRBJ2-5; possibly TRBD2 for D (7 bases). Trimming took 1 base from V and 5 from J, leaving 17 bases between them. Germline CDR1 MGHRA, CDR2 YSYEKL. The CDR3 covers 16 residues. The CDR3: CASSQVGGGASETQYF. The CDR3 DNA sequence: TGCGCCAGCAGCCAAGTGGGAGGGGGGGCCTCGGAGACCCAGTACTTC.